This TCR beta chain was observed in a study of OX40 agonist ivuxolimab in advanced cancers. As for this clone: Its target is unknown.

CDR1 is KGHSH and CDR2 is LQKENI in the germline V gene. V was pared by 2 bases and J by 1 base, with 9 bases of the junction left unmatched. This CDR3 is built from 17 residues. Study-level points and caveats: Expanded clones were, on average, more numerous in CD8+ T cells than in CD4+.

The method was immunoSEQ multiplex PCR; TCRdb's version includes in-frame clones alone and lacks a portion of them. Seen here are roughly 64,000 clones, 75% to 90% observed once, and the top ten hold roughly an eighth. This rearrangement joins TRBV18 to TRBJ2-7; 9 bases agree with TRBD1. The sequence was obtained from an adult with an advanced solid tumor such as melanoma, head and neck, liver or kidney cancer. Sequencing used CD4+ or CD8+ T cells sorted from blood, obtained in a trial of the OX40 agonist ivuxolimab. CDR3 bases: TGTGCCAGCTCACCAACTACAGGGGGCGCGAGGTCCTACGAGCAGTACTTC. This encodes CASSPTTGGARSYEQYF.